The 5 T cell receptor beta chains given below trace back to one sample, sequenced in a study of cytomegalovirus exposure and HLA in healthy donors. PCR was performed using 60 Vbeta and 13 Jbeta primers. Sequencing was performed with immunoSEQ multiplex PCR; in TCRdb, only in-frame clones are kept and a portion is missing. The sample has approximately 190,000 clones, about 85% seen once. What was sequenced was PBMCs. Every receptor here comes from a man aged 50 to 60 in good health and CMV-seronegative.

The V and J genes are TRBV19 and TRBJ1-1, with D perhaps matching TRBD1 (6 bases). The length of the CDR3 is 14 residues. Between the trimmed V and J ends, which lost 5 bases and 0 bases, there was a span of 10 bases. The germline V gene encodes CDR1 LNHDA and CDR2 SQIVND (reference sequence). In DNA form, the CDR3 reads TGTGCCAGTAGTCTGACAGGCGTGAACACTGAAGCTTTCTTT. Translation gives CASSLTGVNTEAFF.

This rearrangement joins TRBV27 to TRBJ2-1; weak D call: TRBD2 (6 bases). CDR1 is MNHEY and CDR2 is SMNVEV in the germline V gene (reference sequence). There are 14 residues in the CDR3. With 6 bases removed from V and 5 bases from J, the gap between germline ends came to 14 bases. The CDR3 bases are TGTGCCAGCAGCCGCCGAGGAGGGAACAATGAGCAGTTCTTC. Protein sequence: CASSRRGGNNEQFF.

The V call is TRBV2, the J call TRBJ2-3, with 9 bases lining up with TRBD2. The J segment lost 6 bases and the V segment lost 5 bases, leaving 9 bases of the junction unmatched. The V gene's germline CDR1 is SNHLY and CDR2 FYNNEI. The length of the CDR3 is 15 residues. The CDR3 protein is CASSFSGGVFDTQYF. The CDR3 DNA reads TGTGCCAGCAGTTTTAGCGGGGGCGTTTTTGATACGCAGTATTTT.

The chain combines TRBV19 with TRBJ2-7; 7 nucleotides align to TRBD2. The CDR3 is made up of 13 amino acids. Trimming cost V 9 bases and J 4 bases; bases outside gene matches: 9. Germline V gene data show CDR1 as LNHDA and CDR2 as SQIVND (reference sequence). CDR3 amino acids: CASSGLDLYEQYF. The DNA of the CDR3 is TGTGCCAGCTCCGGACTAGACCTTTACGAGCAGTACTTC.

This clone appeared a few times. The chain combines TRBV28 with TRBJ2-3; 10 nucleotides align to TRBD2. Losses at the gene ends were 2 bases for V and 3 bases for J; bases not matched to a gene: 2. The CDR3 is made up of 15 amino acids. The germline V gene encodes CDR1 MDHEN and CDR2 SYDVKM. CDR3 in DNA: TGTGCCAGCAGTTTAGCTAGCGGGGGAACAGATACGCAGTATTTT. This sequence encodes CASSLASGGTDTQYF.